This is a list of T cell receptor beta chains from one sample in a study of T cell responses to AZD1222 COVID-19 vaccine. Only in-frame clones appear in the TCRdb table, and some are missing; sequencing was by immunoSEQ multiplex PCR. The profile covers about 94,000 clones, with 70% to 90% appearing a single time and about 14% taken by the ten largest. Sequencing was performed on peripheral blood, taken on day 0 of AZD1222 vaccination. Receptors originate from an adult in good health. Both conserved end residues are part of each CDR3. D genes are given only for firm matches. Not every row has a clone size; where given, it reads once, few, many or a size class.

j_call cdr3_length clone_size v_call d_call cdr3_aa cdr3_nt
TRBJ1-1 14 . TRBV5-4 TRBD1 CASSSTGEGTEAFF TGTGCCAGCAGTTCTACAGGGGAGGGCACTGAAGCTTTCTTT
TRBJ2-7 13 . TRBV11-1 . CASSRSAYYEQYF TGTGCCAGCAGCCGCAGCGCATACTACGAGCAGTACTTC
TRBJ1-4 15 . TRBV6-5 . CASSYGSGIGEKLFF TGTGCCAGCAGTTACGGGTCAGGGATCGGGGAAAAACTGTTTTTT
TRBJ1-3 16 once TRBV7-8 . CASSFGDGFSGNTIYF TGTGCCAGCAGCTTCGGCGACGGATTCTCTGGAAACACCATATATTTT
TRBJ2-7 14 . TRBV5-4 TRBD1 CASARAGGSYEQYF TGTGCCAGCGCAAGGGCAGGGGGTTCCTACGAGCAGTACTTC
TRBJ2-5 10 . TRBV20-1 . CSASYETQYF TGCAGTGCTAGTTACGAGACCCAGTACTTC
TRBJ2-7 18 . TRBV7-6 TRBD2 CASSTLDRPSGGNYEQYF TGTGCCAGCAGCACATTAGACCGCCCTAGCGGGGGGAACTACGAGCAGTACTTC
TRBJ2-1 13 few TRBV11-3 . CASSLGDSNEQFF TGTGCCAGCAGCTTAGGTGACAGCAATGAGCAGTTCTTC
TRBJ1-2 15 once TRBV19 . CASSPQSIAHYGYTF TGTGCCAGTAGTCCTCAGTCGATAGCCCACTATGGCTACACCTTC
TRBJ1-3 16 . TRBV5-1 TRBD1 CASSLEGQGARNTIYF TGCGCCAGCAGCTTGGAGGGACAGGGGGCCAGAAACACCATATATTTT
TRBJ1-2 13 . TRBV19 TRBD1 CASSIGTVYGYTF TGTGCCAGTAGTATCGGGACAGTATATGGCTACACCTTC
TRBJ2-7 11 . TRBV5-6 . CASSLSGALYF TGTGCCAGCAGCTTGTCGGGGGCTCTGTACTTC
TRBJ1-5 17 . TRBV19 . CASSPTGSPFRNQPQHF TGTGCCAGTAGCCCTACCGGGTCTCCTTTTAGGAATCAGCCCCAGCATTTT
TRBJ1-1 13 . TRBV7-9 . CASSPIPNTEAFF TGTGCCAGCAGCCCCATACCCAACACTGAAGCTTTCTTT
TRBJ1-4 11 . TRBV12-3/TRBV12-4 . CASSFREKLFF TGTGCCAGCAGTTTCAGGGAAAAACTGTTTTTT
TRBJ1-1 12 . TRBV28 . CASRVSNTEAFF TGTGCCAGCCGGGTCTCGAACACTGAAGCTTTCTTT
TRBJ1-1 16 few TRBV16 TRBD1 CASSPGTGGTSTEAFF TGTGCCAGCAGCCCGGGGACAGGGGGGACGAGCACTGAAGCTTTCTTT
TRBJ1-2 15 once TRBV30 TRBD1 CAWSIGTGTIAGYTF TGTGCCTGGAGCATCGGGACAGGGACTATCGCTGGCTACACCTTC
TRBJ2-5 12 few TRBV3-1/TRBV3-2 . CASSLNTETQYF TGTGCCAGCAGCCTAAATACAGAGACCCAGTACTTC
TRBJ2-3 12 once TRBV12-3/TRBV12-4 . CASRTESDTQYF TGTGCCAGCAGGACAGAGTCAGATACGCAGTATTTT
TRBJ2-5 13 once TRBV5-1 . CASRGEQEETQYF TGCGCCAGCAGGGGGGAACAGGAAGAGACCCAGTACTTC
TRBJ2-7 14 . TRBV28 . CASSLPGTPYEQYF TGTGCCAGCAGTCTCCCGGGGACTCCCTACGAGCAGTACTTC
TRBJ2-7 14 . TRBV19 . CASTPRGSSDEQYF TGTGCCAGTACCCCCCGGGGGAGTAGTGACGAGCAGTACTTC
TRBJ2-1 16 . TRBV19 TRBD1 CASSVNRGANYNEQFF TGTGCCAGTAGTGTCAACAGGGGAGCAAACTACAATGAGCAGTTCTTC
TRBJ2-3 15 . TRBV2 . CASSPIGRGTDTQYF TGTGCCAGCAGTCCGATTGGCAGGGGCACAGATACGCAGTATTTT
TRBJ2-7 15 . TRBV5-1 TRBD1 CASRLTGTGGNEQYF TGCGCCAGCAGGTTGACCGGGACAGGGGGTAACGAGCAGTACTTC
TRBJ1-1 17 . TRBV11-2 . CASSLGQVNDILPEAFF TGTGCCAGCAGCTTAGGTCAGGTCAACGACATACTGCCCGAAGCTTTCTTT
TRBJ2-5 14 . TRBV11-1 . CASSVGTAQGTQYF TGTGCCAGCAGCGTAGGGACTGCCCAGGGGACCCAGTACTTC
TRBJ1-3 14 . TRBV5-4 TRBD1 CASSLQGAGNTIYF TGTGCCAGCAGCTTACAGGGGGCAGGAAACACCATATATTTT
TRBJ2-3 16 . TRBV5-6 . CASSFLASGGTDTQYF TGTGCCAGCAGCTTCCTAGCGAGCGGAGGCACAGATACGCAGTATTTT
TRBJ2-2 15 . TRBV18 . CASSPLGGDTGELFF TGTGCCAGCTCACCGTTAGGAGGGGACACCGGGGAGCTGTTTTTT
TRBJ2-3 14 . TRBV11-2 TRBD1 CASSLAGGADTQYF TGTGCCAGCAGCTTAGCAGGGGGCGCAGATACGCAGTATTTT
TRBJ2-5 15 . TRBV28 . CASSPGTGLQETQYF TGTGCCAGCAGCCCGGGCACAGGACTGCAAGAGACCCAGTACTTC
TRBJ1-3 13 . TRBV9 . CASRGTSGNTIYF TGTGCCAGTCGGGGGACCTCTGGAAACACCATATATTTT
TRBJ2-5 19 . TRBV7-2 . CASSLERKVLLTGKETQYF TGTGCCAGCAGCTTAGAACGGAAGGTCCTGCTAACTGGGAAAGAGACCCAGTACTTC
TRBJ2-1 15 once TRBV5-1 TRBD2 CASSLELAGVDEQFF TGCGCCAGCAGCTTGGAGCTAGCGGGGGTGGATGAGCAGTTCTTC
TRBJ1-2 15 . TRBV4-1 . CASSQEGTINYGYTF TGCGCCAGCAGCCAAGAGGGGACAATCAACTATGGCTACACCTTC
TRBJ1-5 13 . TRBV29-1 . CSAAGSSNQPQHF TGCAGCGCCGCAGGGAGTAGCAATCAGCCCCAGCATTTT
TRBJ1-2 14 . TRBV28 TRBD1 CASSLAPGGYGYTF TGTGCCAGCAGTCTCGCACCAGGGGGCTATGGCTACACCTTC
TRBJ1-2 16 . TRBV18 . CASSPQFSGGRYGYTF TGTGCCAGCTCACCCCAGTTTAGTGGCGGCCGCTATGGCTACACCTTC
TRBJ1-4 17 . TRBV29-1 . CSVLGPGPASTNEKLFF TGCAGCGTTCTCGGTCCGGGACCGGCCTCCACTAATGAAAAACTGTTTTTT